This T cell receptor (beta chain) derives from a study of radiation and T cells in renal cell carcinoma. Comment on this clone: A junction end diverges from the germline sequence, so it may reflect a read error.

The CDR3 consists of 15 residues. Germline assignment: CDR1 SGHTA and CDR2 FQGNSA. Documented time point: blood 2 weeks post-SBRT. The treatment here: 15 Gy SBRT to primary tumor, nephrectomy 4 weeks later. Here immunoSEQ multiplex PCR was the method, and the copy in TCRdb shows in-frame clones only, minus some. The sample carries almost 50,000 clones, about 80% recorded once. The genes are TRBV7-2 and TRBJ2-1; the match to TRBD2 covers 11 bases. This TCR was sampled from a woman in her 70s with renal cell carcinoma. Material: blood, obtained from a patient whose treatment included radiotherapy and nephrectomy. In nucleotides, the CDR3 is TGTGTCAGCAGCTTAGTTAGCGGGAGGGGCAATGAGCAGTTCTTC. Its protein is CVSSLVSGRGNEQFF.